This TCR beta chain was sequenced for a study of blood T cell repertoires in COVID-19. Study-level background: Samples of COVID-19 (acute and convalescent) were obtained from the United States, Italy and Spain. In each case, the material was cDNA or gDNA derived from T cells, B-cell-depleted T cells, or PBMCs.

Of note for this clone: This same CDR3 is encoded by further DNA sequences in the sample.

In the authors' workflow: Estimation of nucleated cell counts relied on the amplification of reference gene primers. Sequencing used immunoSEQ multiplex PCR; TCRdb keeps in-frame clones, though not all of them. The V and J calls and clone size come from that table; D and trimming were worked out from the DNA. There are around 330,000 clones in the sample; roughly 90% occur only once, and more than 3% lies in the top ten. In germline, CDR1 is MNHEY, CDR2 SMNVEV (reference sequence). Trimming removed 3 bases at V and 5 bases at J, with 13 bases between. The CDR3 sequence is 14 residues long. The genes are TRBV27 and TRBJ1-1, with a tentative D call TRBD1 (5 bases). Sequenced input: peripheral blood. The sequence was collected from a woman aged 50 to 60 with active or convalescent COVID-19. DNA for the CDR3: TGTGCCAGCAGTTTTCAAGGGGCGAGGACTGAAGCTTTCTTT. It specifies CASSFQGARTEAFF.